This entry features one T cell receptor (beta chain) sequence. Clones were sequenced by immunoSEQ multiplex PCR, and TCRdb holds only the in-frame ones, with some missing. The sample lists some 100,000 clones; around 92% were seen once. This specimen belongs to a study of T cell changes during pregnancy in multiple sclerosis. CDR1 is SQVTM, CDR2 ANQGSEA, per germline. CDR3 length: 15 residues. With V trimmed by 7 bases and J by 1 base, 11 bases remained unmatched. The chain uses TRBV29-1 and TRBJ2-7; 9 nucleotides align to TRBD1. This clonotype originated in a female donor with multiple sclerosis, enrolled in a pregnancy study. The source was peripheral blood, collected before pregnancy. CDR3 bases: TGCAGCGCTGTTTTGGGACAGGGCACATCCTACGAGCAGTACTTC. Encoded protein: CSAVLGQGTSYEQYF.